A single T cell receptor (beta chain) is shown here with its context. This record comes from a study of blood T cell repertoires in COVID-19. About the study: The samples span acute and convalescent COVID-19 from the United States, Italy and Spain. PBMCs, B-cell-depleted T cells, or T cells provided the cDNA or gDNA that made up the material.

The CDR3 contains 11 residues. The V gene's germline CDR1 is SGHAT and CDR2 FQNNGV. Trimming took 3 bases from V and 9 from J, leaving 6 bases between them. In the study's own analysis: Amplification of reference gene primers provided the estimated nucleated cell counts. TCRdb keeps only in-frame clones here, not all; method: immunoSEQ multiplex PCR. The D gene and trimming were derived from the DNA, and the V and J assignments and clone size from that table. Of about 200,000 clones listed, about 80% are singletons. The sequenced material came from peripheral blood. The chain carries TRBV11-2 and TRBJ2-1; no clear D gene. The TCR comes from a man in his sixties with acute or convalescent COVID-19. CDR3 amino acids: CASSLFGEQFF. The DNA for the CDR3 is TGTGCCAGCAGCTTGTTCGGTGAGCAGTTCTTC.